This TCR beta chain was identified in a study of blood T cell repertoires in COVID-19. Measured with immunoSEQ multiplex PCR; TCRdb has only the in-frame clones, and not every one. The sample has 30,000 to 40,000 clones, 70% to 90% seen once. This clone occurred a few times. Trimming took 7 bases from V and 4 from J, leaving 17 bases between them. Germline lookup yields CDR1 LNHDA and CDR2 SQIVND (reference sequence). The CDR3 is 15 residues long. This TCR was sampled from a man aged 65-85 years with active COVID-19. The sequencing input was peripheral blood. The chain combines TRBV19 with TRBJ1-3, with D perhaps matching TRBD1 (6 bases). Here the CDR3 DNA reads TGTGCCAGTACCTCACAGGGCCCACCCGGAAACACCATATATTTT. It specifies CASTSQGPPGNTIYF.